The TCR beta chain described here comes from a study of response to subunit inactivated influenza vaccine. Notes on the study in general: Seasonal influenza vaccination, on each occasion, was suggested by the authors to recruit few new T cells.

To note about this clonotype: Its antigen is not known.

TCRdb recomputed calls from the RT-PCR reads with MiXCR, one row per CDR3 protein. Of a few hundred thousand distinct CDR3 sequences in the sample, less than 25% were seen once. Germline V lookup: CDR1 SQVTM, CDR2 ANQGSEA. Trimming shortened V by 0 bases and J by 1 base, and 6 bases separated the two germline ends. CDR3 size: 13 residues. The input for sequencing was PBMCs from blood, taken 21 months after vaccination. The sequence came from a man in his fifties or sixties who received an inactivated influenza vaccine. The chain carries TRBV29-1 and TRBJ1-2; no reliable D call. CDR3 protein: CSVEDTINYGYTF. In DNA form, the CDR3 reads TGCAGCGTTGAAGACACGATTAACTATGGCTACACCTTC.